These T cell receptor beta chains were read from a single sample in a study of shared clonotypes between healthy human individuals. Only in-frame clones appear in the TCRdb table, and some are missing; sequencing was by immunoSEQ multiplex PCR. Here the sample spans about 2.1 million clones, over 85% being singletons. The sample comprised naive CD8+ T cells from PBMCs. The receptors derive from a man aged 18 to 30 in good health. Some clones in this sample may be carry-over from other donors' samples. The CDR3 runs from the conserved cysteine through the conserved F or W. D genes are given only for firm matches. Rows may omit the clone size; those that give it use once, few, many or a size class.

size: NA
J: TRBJ1-1
D: NA
V: TRBV5-1
CDR3: CASSLGQMNTEAFF
DNA: TGCGCCAGCAGCTTGGGACAGATGAACACTGAAGCTTTCTTT

size: NA
J: TRBJ2-2
D: TRBD2
V: TRBV7-6
CDR3: CASSFSGSVGTGELFF
DNA: TGTGCCAGCAGCTTTAGCGGGAGTGTCGGTACCGGGGAGCTGTTTTTT

size: NA
J: TRBJ2-3
D: NA
V: TRBV7-3
CDR3: CASSFDQSTDTQYF
DNA: TGTGCCAGCAGCTTTGATCAAAGCACAGATACGCAGTATTTT

size: NA
J: TRBJ2-5
D: NA
V: TRBV6-1
CDR3: CASSELETQYF
DNA: TGTGCCAGCAGTGAGTTAGAGACCCAGTACTTC

size: NA
J: TRBJ1-2
D: NA
V: TRBV5-4
CDR3: CASSLEPGSVYGYTF
DNA: TGTGCCAGCAGCTTGGAGCCGGGGTCCGTCTATGGCTACACCTTC

size: few
J: TRBJ2-1
D: NA
V: TRBV14
CDR3: CASSQDRGRRDEQFF
DNA: TGTGCCAGCAGCCAAGATCGGGGAAGGCGCGATGAGCAGTTCTTC

size: NA
J: TRBJ1-2
D: NA
V: TRBV9
CDR3: CASSVATGDRANYGYTF
DNA: TGTGCCAGCAGCGTAGCTACCGGAGACAGAGCTAACTATGGCTACACCTTC

size: NA
J: TRBJ2-7
D: TRBD1
V: TRBV4-3
CDR3: CASSQDARTGDYEQYF
DNA: TGCGCCAGCAGCCAAGATGCCCGGACAGGGGATTACGAGCAGTACTTC

size: NA
J: TRBJ2-2
D: NA
V: TRBV15
CDR3: CATSRADSGELFF
DNA: TGTGCCACCAGCAGAGCCGACTCCGGGGAGCTGTTTTTT

size: NA
J: TRBJ2-7
D: TRBD1
V: TRBV27
CDR3: CASSLSGGQVYYEQYF
DNA: TGTGCCAGCAGTTTATCCGGGGGACAGGTCTACTACGAGCAGTACTTC

size: NA
J: TRBJ2-7
D: NA
V: TRBV7-9
CDR3: CASSLAMGRRPEDAQYF
DNA: TGTGCCAGCAGCTTAGCTATGGGCAGGCGTCCCGAGGACGCGCAGTACTTC

size: NA
J: TRBJ2-7
D: TRBD1
V: TRBV19
CDR3: CASSIGNTGGQYPSSTYEQYF
DNA: TGTGCCAGTAGTATAGGTAACACAGGGGGACAGTACCCCAGCAGCACCTACGAGCAGTACTTC

size: NA
J: TRBJ2-7
D: TRBD2
V: TRBV6-1
CDR3: CASSEGLAVTYEQYF
DNA: TGTGCCAGCAGTGAAGGGCTAGCGGTTACTTACGAGCAGTACTTC

size: NA
J: TRBJ2-7
D: NA
V: TRBV4-1
CDR3: CASSQVEGIQYF
DNA: TGCGCCAGCAGCCAAGTAGAGGGGATTCAGTACTTC

size: NA
J: TRBJ2-5
D: NA
V: TRBV11-2
CDR3: CASSLGAPWGETQYF
DNA: TGTGCCAGCAGCTTAGGGGCCCCGTGGGGAGAGACCCAGTACTTC

size: NA
J: TRBJ2-1
D: NA
V: TRBV27
CDR3: CASSLAGNVNEQFF
DNA: TGTGCCAGCAGTTTGGCGGGGAACGTCAATGAGCAGTTCTTC

size: NA
J: TRBJ1-4
D: TRBD1
V: TRBV19
CDR3: CASSIEGTANEKLFF
DNA: TGTGCCAGTAGTATAGAAGGGACAGCTAATGAAAAACTGTTTTTT

size: NA
J: TRBJ1-5
D: NA
V: TRBV19
CDR3: CASSIAPLGGEGNQPQHF
DNA: TGTGCCAGTAGTATAGCTCCCCTTGGAGGAGAGGGGAATCAGCCCCAGCATTTT

size: NA
J: TRBJ2-1
D: TRBD1
V: TRBV27
CDR3: CASSLSQTKGGPYNEQFF
DNA: TGTGCCAGCAGTTTATCACAAACCAAAGGGGGCCCCTACAATGAGCAGTTCTTC

size: NA
J: TRBJ2-7
D: TRBD2
V: TRBV4-3
CDR3: CASSQDLAGALSYEQYF
DNA: TGCGCCAGCAGCCAAGATTTAGCGGGAGCGCTCTCCTACGAGCAGTACTTC

size: NA
J: TRBJ2-7
D: TRBD1
V: TRBV6-1
CDR3: CASNADRGRIYEQYF
DNA: TGTGCCAGCAATGCAGACAGGGGGCGCATCTACGAGCAGTACTTC

size: NA
J: TRBJ2-2
D: TRBD1
V: TRBV9
CDR3: CASSEDRDRNTGELFF
DNA: TGTGCCAGCAGCGAGGACCGGGACAGGAACACCGGGGAGCTGTTTTTT

size: NA
J: TRBJ2-7
D: NA
V: TRBV11-3
CDR3: CASSPARDSYEQYF
DNA: TGTGCCAGCAGCCCTGCTAGGGATTCCTACGAGCAGTACTTC

size: NA
J: TRBJ2-7
D: NA
V: TRBV19
CDR3: CASSSGGYLQYF
DNA: TGTGCCAGTAGTTCTGGCGGCTATTTGCAGTACTTC

size: once
J: TRBJ2-2
D: NA
V: TRBV7-9
CDR3: CASSSDGARVTGELFF
DNA: TGTGCCAGCAGCTCCGACGGCGCCAGGGTAACCGGGGAGCTGTTTTTT

size: NA
J: TRBJ2-3
D: NA
V: TRBV9
CDR3: CASSVGGSGKDTQYF
DNA: TGTGCCAGCAGCGTGGGGGGTTCCGGGAAAGATACGCAGTATTTT